The entry that follows covers one T cell receptor beta chain sequence. Germline V lookup: CDR1 DFQATT, CDR2 SNEGSKA (reference sequence). V lost 1 base to trimming and J lost 2 bases; unmatched junction nucleotides: 4. CDR3 length: 16 amino acids. The data originate from a study of T-cell memory formation after mild COVID-19. Study-level information: Largely donor-specific sequence clusters came from two donors.

The TCR alpha and TCR beta cDNA libraries, bearing sample barcodes and UMIs, were generated by 5'RACE using constant-segment primers. Each CDR3 protein is one row after TCRdb ran MiXCR on the 5' RACE reads. The sample contains approximately 490,000 distinct CDR3 sequences, about 20% of which appear only once. The V call is TRBV20-1, the J call TRBJ2-6; 8 nucleotides match TRBD1. The TCR comes from an adult woman who had mild COVID-19 (a few samples of this study predate the infection). Cell type and time point are not known. Sequenced material: PBMCs or a T cell subset sorted from them (not recorded which). The CDR3 here is CSARGTGTPGANVLTF. In DNA, the CDR3 is TGCAGTGCTAGAGGGACAGGGACCCCTGGGGCCAACGTCCTGACTTTC.